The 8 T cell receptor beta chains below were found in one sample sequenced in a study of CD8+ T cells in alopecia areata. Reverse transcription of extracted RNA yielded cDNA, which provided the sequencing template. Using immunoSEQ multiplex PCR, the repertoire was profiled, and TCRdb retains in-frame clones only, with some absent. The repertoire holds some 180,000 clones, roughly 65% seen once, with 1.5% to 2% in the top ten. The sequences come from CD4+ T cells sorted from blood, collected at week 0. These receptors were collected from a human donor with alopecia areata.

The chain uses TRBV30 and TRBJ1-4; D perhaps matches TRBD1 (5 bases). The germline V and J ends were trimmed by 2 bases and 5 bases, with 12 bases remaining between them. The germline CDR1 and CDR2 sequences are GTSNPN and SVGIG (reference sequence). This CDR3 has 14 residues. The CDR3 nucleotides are TGTGCCTGGAGTATCGGGACTGAGAATGAAAAACTGTTTTTT. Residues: CAWSIGTENEKLFF. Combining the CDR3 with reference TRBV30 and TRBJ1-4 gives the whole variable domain SQTIHQWPATLVQPVGSPLSLECTVEGTSNPNLYWYRQAAGRGLQLLFYSVGIGQISSEVPQNLSASRPQDRQFILSSKKLLLSDSGFYLCAWSIGTENEKLFFGSGTQLSVL.

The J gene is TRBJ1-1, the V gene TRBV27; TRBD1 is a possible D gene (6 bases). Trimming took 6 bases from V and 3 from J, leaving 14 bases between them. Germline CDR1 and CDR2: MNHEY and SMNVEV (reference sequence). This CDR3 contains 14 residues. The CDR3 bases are TGTGCCAGCAGCCCGGCGGGGGGGCACACTGAAGCTTTCTTT. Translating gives CASSPAGGHTEAFF.

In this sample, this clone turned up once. The CDR3 DNA reads as TGTGCCAGTAGTATGCAGAATTCACCCCTCCACTTT. Its translation: CASSMQNSPLHF. V gene TRBV19 combines with J gene TRBJ1-6; D is unresolved. Trimming stripped 3 bases from V and 7 bases from J, with 4 bases between. CDR1 is LNHDA and CDR2 is SQIVND in the germline V gene (reference sequence). The CDR3 runs to 12 residues.

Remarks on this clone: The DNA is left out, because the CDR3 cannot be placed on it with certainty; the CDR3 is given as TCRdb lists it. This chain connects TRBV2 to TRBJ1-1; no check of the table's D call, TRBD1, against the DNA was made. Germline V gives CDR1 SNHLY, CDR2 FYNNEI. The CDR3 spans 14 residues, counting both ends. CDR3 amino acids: CASSEVGQGTEAYF.

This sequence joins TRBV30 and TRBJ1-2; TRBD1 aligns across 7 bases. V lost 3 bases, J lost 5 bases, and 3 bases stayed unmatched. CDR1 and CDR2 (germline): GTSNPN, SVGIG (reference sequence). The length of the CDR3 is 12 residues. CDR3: CAWSWGQYGYTF. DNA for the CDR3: TGTGCCTGGAGCTGGGGACAGTATGGCTACACCTTC.

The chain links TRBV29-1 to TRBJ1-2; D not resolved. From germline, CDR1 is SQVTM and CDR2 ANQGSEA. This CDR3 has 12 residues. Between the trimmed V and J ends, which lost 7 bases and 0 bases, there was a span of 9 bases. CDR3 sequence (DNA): TGCAGCGGGTTAGCAGCTAACTATGGCTACACCTTC. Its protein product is CSGLAANYGYTF.

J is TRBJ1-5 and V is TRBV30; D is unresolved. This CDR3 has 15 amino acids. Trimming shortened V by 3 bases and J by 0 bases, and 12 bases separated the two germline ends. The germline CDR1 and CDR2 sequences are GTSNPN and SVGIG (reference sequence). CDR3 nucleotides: TGTGCCTGGAGGTCTCAAGGATATAGCAATCAGCCCCAGCATTTT. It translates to CAWRSQGYSNQPQHF.

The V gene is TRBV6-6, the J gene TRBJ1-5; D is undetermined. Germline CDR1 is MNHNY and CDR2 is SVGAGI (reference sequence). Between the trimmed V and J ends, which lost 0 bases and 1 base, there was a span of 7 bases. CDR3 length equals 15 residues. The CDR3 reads CASSYSIGSNQPQHF. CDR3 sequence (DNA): TGTGCCAGCAGTTACTCGATCGGAAGCAATCAGCCCCAGCATTTT.